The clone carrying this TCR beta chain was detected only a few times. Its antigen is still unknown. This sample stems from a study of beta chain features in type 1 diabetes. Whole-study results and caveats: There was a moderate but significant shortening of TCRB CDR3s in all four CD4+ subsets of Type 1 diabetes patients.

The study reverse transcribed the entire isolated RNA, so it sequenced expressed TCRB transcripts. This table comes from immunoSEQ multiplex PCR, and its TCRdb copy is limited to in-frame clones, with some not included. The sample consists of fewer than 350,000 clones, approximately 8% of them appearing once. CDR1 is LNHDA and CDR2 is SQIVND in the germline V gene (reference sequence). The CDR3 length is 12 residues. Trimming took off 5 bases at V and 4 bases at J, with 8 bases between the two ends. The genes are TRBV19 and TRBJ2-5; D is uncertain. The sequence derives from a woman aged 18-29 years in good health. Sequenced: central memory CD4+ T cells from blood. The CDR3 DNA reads TGTGCCAGTAGTTCCCGTGGAGAGACCCAGTACTTC. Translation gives CASSSRGETQYF.